The rows below give T cell receptor delta chains drawn from one sample of a study of Vδ1+ human thymocytes. TCRdb reanalyzed the multiplex PCR reads using CATT. In the table there are around 20,000 delta-chain clones, over 7% of which are singletons. The sequenced material came from Vdelta1+ gamma-delta thymocytes from the thymus. The receptors shown here come from a child under two years old who had congenital heart surgery. The CDR3 runs from the conserved cysteine through the conserved F or W. The D gene is left open where the match is weak. Clone size appears in some rows only: once, few, many, or a class for an expanded clone.

j_gene | d_gene | v_gene | abundance | CDR3aa | CDR3nt
TRDJ1 | TRDD3 | TRDV1 | - | CALGAYWGPTDKLIF | TGTGCACTGGGGGCTTACTGGGGGCCCACCGATAAACTCATCTTT
TRDJ1 | - | TRDV1 | - | CALVWETLHTDKLIF | TGTGCTCTTGTTTGGGAGACCCTCCACACCGATAAACTCATCTTT
TRDJ1 | TRDD3 | TRDV1 | few | CALGELFPRPLTGGYAPDKLIF | TGTGCTCTTGGGGAACTATTCCCACGTCCCCTTACTGGGGGATACGCTCCCGATAAACTCATCTTT
TRDJ1 | TRDD3 | TRDV1 | - | CALGESYFGPYWGIRYTDKLIF | TGTGCTCTTGGGGAATCGTACTTTGGCCCGTACTGGGGGATACGATACACCGATAAACTCATCTTT
TRDJ1 | - | TRDV1 | few | CALGELVAGAPYTDKLIF | TGTGCTCTTGGGGAACTAGTTGCGGGGGCCCCGTACACCGATAAACTCATCTTT
TRDJ3 | TRDD3 | TRDV2 | - | CACDTCCTGGSVRSWDTRQMFF | TGTGCCTGTGACACCTGCTGTACTGGGGGATCCGTACGGTCCTGGGACACCCGACAGATGTTTTTC
TRDJ1 | - | TRDV1 | few | CALGELSPLAYTDKLIF | TGTGCTCTTGGGGAACTAAGCCCCCTCGCGTACACCGATAAACTCATCTTT
TRDJ1 | TRDD3 | TRDV1 | - | CALGELGLFTGGCTDKLIF | TGTGCTCTTGGGGAACTTGGTCTATTCACTGGGGGATGCACCGATAAACTCATCTTT
TRDJ1 | - | TRDV1 | - | CALGEQPSQSAYTDKLIF | TGTGCTCTTGGGGAACAGCCTTCCCAGTCAGCGTACACCGATAAACTCATCTTT
TRDJ1 | - | TRDV1 | few | CALGEVFYPDKLIF | TGTGCTCTTGGGGAAGTTTTCTACCCCGATAAACTCATCTTT
TRDJ1 | - | TRDV1 | - | CALGGHGDPLDKLIF | TGTGCTCTTGGGGGCCATGGGGATCCACTCGATAAACTCATCTTT
TRDJ1 | TRDD3 | TRDV1 | few | CALGELHSGKLGEYTDKLIF | TGTGCTCTTGGGGAACTTCACTCGGGGAAACTGGGGGAGTACACCGATAAACTCATCTTT
TRDJ1 | - | TRDV1 | - | CALGELPSSVYTDKLIF | TGTGCTCTTGGGGAACTCCCCTCTTCCGTTTACACCGATAAACTCATCTTT
TRDJ2 | TRDD3 | TRDV1 | - | CALGEGYWGIRSTAQLFF | TGTGCTCTTGGGGAAGGGTACTGGGGGATACGATCGACAGCACAACTCTTCTTT
TRDJ1 | TRDD3 | TRDV1 | few | CALYLLGDTDKLIF | TGTGCTCTTTACCTACTGGGGGACACCGATAAACTCATCTTT
TRDJ1 | - | TRDV1 | - | CALGELGSPNWKLIF | TGTGCTCTTGGGGAACTAGGCTCCCCTAACTGGAAACTCATCTTT
TRDJ1 | TRDD3 | TRDV1 | few | CALGVDGILDGDKLIF | TGTGCTCTTGGGGTCGATGGGATACTGGACGGCGATAAACTCATCTTT
TRDJ1 | TRDD3 | TRDV1 | - | CALGEHTFLRPQYWGIRDKLIF | TGTGCTCTTGGGGAACATACATTCCTACGGCCCCAATACTGGGGGATACGCGATAAACTCATCTTT
TRDJ1 | TRDD3 | TRDV2 | few | CACDLLGDTSNTDKLIF | TGTGCCTGTGACCTACTGGGGGACACGAGTAACACCGATAAACTCATCTTT
TRDJ1 | TRDD3 | TRDV1 | few | CALGELPSRTGGPTDKLIF | TGTGCTCTTGGGGAACTCCCTTCCCGAACTGGGGGTCCTACCGATAAACTCATCTTT
TRDJ1 | - | TRDV1 | - | CALGEQGAGGRTYTDKLIF | TGTGCTCTTGGGGAACAAGGCGCAGGGGGACGAACGTACACCGATAAACTCATCTTT
TRDJ1 | TRDD3 | TRDV1 | few | CALGEMGDIGRDTDKLIF | TGTGCTCTTGGGGAAATGGGGGATATTGGACGGGACACCGATAAACTCATCTTT
TRDJ1 | - | TRDV1 | few | CALGWRHGLPAGLIF | TGTGCTCTTGGTTGGCGACACGGGCTACCTGCGGGACTCATCTTT
TRDJ1 | TRDD2 | TRDV1 | - | CALGELSYVVPDTDKLIF | TGTGCTCTTGGGGAACTTTCCTACGTGGTGCCCGACACCGATAAACTCATCTTT
TRDJ1 | TRDD3 | TRDV1 | few | CALGVQASGELGDTDKLIF | TGTGCTCTTGGGGTTCAGGCTTCCGGCGAACTGGGGGACACCGATAAACTCATCTTT
TRDJ2 | - | TRDV1 | - | CALGLAFLRTGGPLTAQLFF | TGTGCTCTTGGGCTGGCCTTCCTACGTACTGGGGGCCCTTTGACAGCACAACTCTTCTTT
TRDJ1 | - | TRDV1 | - | CALGEERTRKLIF | TGTGCTCTTGGGGAAGAACGGACCCGTAAGCTCATCTTT
TRDJ1 | - | TRDV1 | - | CALGEIDPYTDKLIF | TGTGCTCTTGGGGAAATAGACCCCTACACCGATAAACTCATCTTT
TRDJ1 | - | TRDV1 | few | CALGELAYRGWDTDKLIF | TGTGCTCTTGGGGAACTAGCCTACCGAGGTTGGGACACCGATAAACTCATCTTT
TRDJ1 | - | TRDV1 | - | CALGEASFLRKLIF | TGTGCTCTTGGGGAAGCCTCATTTCTACGGAAACTCATCTTT
TRDJ1 | TRDD3 | TRDV1 | few | CALGAILRLGGGDTGYTDKLIF | TGTGCTCTTGGGGCTATCCTACGACTGGGGGGCGGAGATACGGGGTACACCGATAAACTCATCTTT
TRDJ1 | - | TRDV1 | few | CALGELDPGYTDKLIF | TGTGCTCTTGGGGAACTAGATCCCGGGTACACCGATAAACTCATCTTT
TRDJ1 | - | TRDV1 | few | CALGAEAPRYTDKLIF | TGTGCTCTTGGGGCGGAGGCCCCTAGGTACACCGATAAACTCATCTTT
TRDJ1 | TRDD3 | TRDV1 | few | CALGELPSSLLGDTPYTDKLIF | TGTGCTCTTGGGGAACTCCCTTCCTCCCTACTGGGGGATACCCCGTACACCGATAAACTCATCTTT
TRDJ1 | TRDD3 | TRDV1 | few | CALGGLFRGILRVTDKLIF | TGTGCTCTTGGGGGACTATTCCGGGGGATACTCCGGGTCACCGATAAACTCATCTTT
TRDJ1 | - | TRDV1 | - | CALGERRLGPTTDKLIF | TGTGCTCTTGGGGAAAGGCGGCTCGGTCCGACCACCGATAAACTCATCTTT
TRDJ1 | TRDD3 | TRDV1 | few | CALGGLLNCGGQYTDKLIF | TGTGCTCTTGGGGGCCTCCTAAATTGTGGGGGACAGTACACCGATAAACTCATCTTT
TRDJ1 | TRDD3 | TRDV1 | few | CALGEPLLGDTDKLIF | TGTGCTCTTGGGGAACCTCTACTGGGGGACACCGATAAACTCATCTTT
TRDJ1 | TRDD3 | TRDV1 | - | CALGGPSPGGYADTDKLIF | TGTGCTCTTGGGGGGCCTTCCCCTGGGGGATACGCCGACACCGATAAACTCATCTTT
TRDJ1 | TRDD2 | TRDV1 | few | CALGVATFLPGGYTDKLIF | TGTGCTCTTGGGGTTGCGACCTTCCTACCGGGGGGTTACACCGATAAACTCATCTTT
TRDJ1 | TRDD3 | TRDV1 | few | CALGEPSWGTYTDKLIF | TGTGCTCTTGGGGAACCGTCCTGGGGGACGTACACCGATAAACTCATCTTT
TRDJ1 | TRDD3 | TRDV1 | - | CALGELNPYERDTRADKLIF | TGTGCTCTTGGGGAACTAAATCCCTACGAGAGGGATACTCGGGCCGATAAACTCATCTTT
TRDJ1 | TRDD3 | TRDV1 | - | CALGTLLGDTPRADKLIF | TGTGCTCTTGGGACCCTACTGGGGGATACGCCTCGGGCCGATAAACTCATCTTT
TRDJ1 | TRDD3 | TRDV1 | few | CALGEWVLGAAREQYTDKLIF | TGTGCTCTTGGGGAATGGGTCCTGGGGGCCGCGCGCGAACAGTACACCGATAAACTCATCTTT
TRDJ1 | TRDD3 | TRAV29/DV5 | few | CAARIFPSHWGIYKSTDKLIF | TGTGCAGCAAGGATCTTTCCTTCCCACTGGGGGATATATAAATCCACCGATAAACTCATCTTT
TRDJ1 | TRDD3 | TRDV2 | medium-sized | CACERADFAEDWGINSTDKLIF | TGTGCCTGTGAGAGGGCCGACTTCGCGGAAGACTGGGGGATAAACAGCACCGATAAACTCATCTTT
TRDJ1 | TRDD3 | TRDV2 | medium-sized | CACDTELLGVKLIF | TGTGCCTGTGACACCGAGCTACTGGGGGTCAAACTCATCTTT
TRDJ1 | - | TRAV29/DV5 | few | CSVLLCSKRYPGDSGNHTDKLIF | -
TRDJ1 | - | TRDV1 | - | CALGDQVGGLGVGTDKLIF | TGTGCTCTTGGGGATCAGGTCGGCGGTCTGGGTGTTGGGACCGATAAACTCATCTTT
TRDJ1 | TRDD3 | TRDV1 | - | CALGEINPDWGIVGYTDKLIF | TGTGCTCTTGGGGAAATCAATCCAGACTGGGGGATAGTAGGGTACACCGATAAACTCATCTTT
TRDJ1 | TRDD2 | TRDV1 | - | CALGELGLPTYEGTDKLIF | TGTGCTCTTGGGGAACTCGGCCTTCCTACGTACGAGGGGACCGATAAACTCATCTTT
TRDJ1 | TRDD3 | TRDV2 | few | CACDLGGGIHEYTDKLIF | TGTGCCTGTGACCTTGGTGGGGGGATACACGAGTACACCGATAAACTCATCTTT
TRDJ1 | - | TRDV1 | few | CALGERIRVGPGPDKLIF | TGTGCTCTTGGGGAACGGATCCGTGTGGGACCCGGTCCCGATAAACTCATCTTT
TRDJ1 | TRDD3 | TRDV1 | - | CALGDASGWGIRRTDKLIF | TGTGCTCTTGGGGACGCTTCCGGCTGGGGGATACGGAGGACCGATAAACTCATCTTT
TRDJ1 | TRDD3 | TRDV1 | - | CALAPGEDWGTYTDKLIF | TGTGCTCTTGCCCCAGGGGAAGACTGGGGGACGTACACCGATAAACTCATCTTT
TRDJ1 | TRDD3 | TRDV1 | - | CALGELGRCSYWGIGHTDKLIF | TGTGCTCTTGGGGAACTGGGTCGGTGTTCCTACTGGGGGATAGGTCACACCGATAAACTCATCTTT
TRDJ1 | TRDD3 | TRDV1 | few | CALGELLGGYTDKLIF | TGTGCTCTTGGGGAACTTCTGGGGGGATACACCGATAAACTCATCTTT